Listed below are T cell receptor beta chains from one sample, sequenced in a study of radiotherapy plus CTLA-4 blockade in lung cancer. Profiling relied on immunoSEQ multiplex PCR, and the TCRdb table lists in-frame clones only, not all of them. In the table there are 43,000 or so clones, 73% of which are singletons. The specimen was peripheral blood, collected from a patient treated with radiotherapy plus ipilimumab. All receptors derive from a human donor with non-small cell lung cancer who had a complete response to radiotherapy plus ipilimumab. Both conserved end residues are part of each CDR3. The order of the fields is V gene, clone size, D gene, J gene, CDR3 protein, CDR3 DNA. A D gene is named only where the DNA matches it firmly. Some rows mark clone size as missing; the rest say once, few, many or name a class of expanded clone.

V gene: TRBV5-4; clone size: -; D gene: -; J gene: TRBJ2-3; CDR3 protein: CASSLGVAGDYTQYF; CDR3 DNA: TGTGCCAGCAGCCTCGGGGTAGCCGGAGATTATACGCAGTATTTT
V gene: TRBV9; clone size: -; D gene: -; J gene: TRBJ1-1; CDR3 protein: CASSLTGIGTEAFF; CDR3 DNA: TGTGCCAGCAGCCTCACAGGGATCGGGACTGAAGCTTTCTTT
V gene: TRBV2; clone size: -; D gene: -; J gene: TRBJ1-5; CDR3 protein: CASSALMGSNQPQHF; CDR3 DNA: TGTGCCAGCAGCGCCCTCATGGGCTCCAATCAGCCCCAGCATTTT
V gene: TRBV19; clone size: -; D gene: TRBD2; J gene: TRBJ2-7; CDR3 protein: CASTRTGTSLDEQYF; CDR3 DNA: TGTGCCAGTACCCGGACCGGGACTAGCCTTGACGAGCAGTACTTC
V gene: TRBV5-1; clone size: once; D gene: TRBD1; J gene: TRBJ2-2; CDR3 protein: CASSLADRGVNTGELFF; CDR3 DNA: TGCGCCAGCAGCTTGGCTGACAGGGGAGTGAACACCGGGGAGCTGTTTTTT
V gene: TRBV15; clone size: -; D gene: -; J gene: TRBJ2-3; CDR3 protein: CATSLTWGGGTDTQYF; CDR3 DNA: TGTGCCACCAGCCTAACGTGGGGGGGCGGCACAGATACGCAGTATTTT
V gene: TRBV6-6; clone size: few; D gene: -; J gene: TRBJ2-3; CDR3 protein: CASSDRSTDTQYF; CDR3 DNA: TGTGCCAGCAGCGATCGGAGCACAGATACGCAGTATTTT
V gene: TRBV7-2; clone size: -; D gene: -; J gene: TRBJ1-3; CDR3 protein: CASSLTGLGGNTIYF; CDR3 DNA: TGTGCCAGCAGCCTTACAGGGCTCGGCGGAAACACCATATATTTT
V gene: TRBV6-1; clone size: many; D gene: TRBD1; J gene: TRBJ2-7; CDR3 protein: CASSELRTGQDEQYF; CDR3 DNA: TGTGCCAGCAGTGAACTGAGGACAGGTCAGGATGAGCAGTACTTC
V gene: TRBV19; clone size: -; D gene: -; J gene: TRBJ2-5; CDR3 protein: CASSIGSKGLQETQYF; CDR3 DNA: TGTGCCAGTAGTATCGGTTCGAAGGGGCTGCAAGAGACCCAGTACTTC
V gene: TRBV6-5; clone size: once; D gene: TRBD2; J gene: TRBJ2-1; CDR3 protein: CASSRSGNSYNEQFF; CDR3 DNA: TGTGCCAGCAGTCGTAGCGGGAACTCCTACAATGAGCAGTTCTTC
V gene: TRBV19; clone size: -; D gene: -; J gene: TRBJ1-1; CDR3 protein: CASSISGAEAFF; CDR3 DNA: TGTGCCAGTAGTATCTCGGGGGCTGAAGCTTTCTTT
V gene: TRBV2; clone size: -; D gene: TRBD2; J gene: TRBJ2-3; CDR3 protein: CARLAGGRSTDSLGGRSTDTQYF; CDR3 DNA: TGTGCCAGACTAGCGGGGGGCCGAAGCACAGATAGTTTGGGGGGCCGAAGCACAGATACGCAGTATTTT
V gene: TRBV12-5; clone size: few; D gene: TRBD1; J gene: TRBJ2-7; CDR3 protein: CASGWDRGYEQYF; CDR3 DNA: TGTGCTAGTGGTTGGGACAGAGGTTACGAGCAGTACTTC
V gene: TRBV11-2; clone size: few; D gene: TRBD2; J gene: TRBJ2-5; CDR3 protein: CASSLGVRRSGASQETQYF; CDR3 DNA: TGTGCCAGCAGCTTAGGGGTTCGGAGGAGCGGGGCCTCCCAAGAGACCCAGTACTTC
V gene: TRBV6-5; clone size: -; D gene: TRBD2; J gene: TRBJ2-1; CDR3 protein: CASSQIARGLAEQFF; CDR3 DNA: TGTGCCAGCAGCCAAATCGCCCGCGGACTAGCGGAGCAGTTCTTC
V gene: TRBV5-4; clone size: -; D gene: TRBD2; J gene: TRBJ2-5; CDR3 protein: CASSLGLAGAGGTQYF; CDR3 DNA: TGTGCCAGCAGCTTGGGGCTAGCGGGAGCCGGGGGGACCCAGTACTTC
V gene: TRBV28; clone size: once; D gene: -; J gene: TRBJ1-5; CDR3 protein: CASTSSGEPQHF; CDR3 DNA: TGTGCCAGCACCTCCTCCGGTGAGCCCCAGCATTTT
V gene: TRBV6-4; clone size: -; D gene: -; J gene: TRBJ1-4; CDR3 protein: CASSDYGAVPTNEKLFF; CDR3 DNA: TGTGCCAGCAGTGACTATGGGGCCGTGCCCACTAATGAAAAACTGTTTTTT
V gene: TRBV7-9; clone size: medium-sized; D gene: TRBD2; J gene: TRBJ2-2; CDR3 protein: CASINSGGAGTGELFF; CDR3 DNA: TGTGCCAGCATCAACAGCGGGGGGGCCGGCACCGGGGAGCTGTTTTTT
V gene: TRBV4-1; clone size: -; D gene: -; J gene: TRBJ2-7; CDR3 protein: CASSQGFTQRSYEQYF; CDR3 DNA: TGCGCCAGCAGCCAAGGTTTTACCCAGCGGAGTTACGAGCAGTACTTC
V gene: TRBV6-5; clone size: -; D gene: -; J gene: TRBJ2-7; CDR3 protein: CASRRAISYEQYF; CDR3 DNA: TGTGCCAGCAGGCGGGCCATATCCTACGAGCAGTACTTC
V gene: TRBV5-5; clone size: -; D gene: -; J gene: TRBJ2-7; CDR3 protein: CASSLRGAAYEQYF; CDR3 DNA: TGTGCCAGCAGCCTCAGGGGGGCCGCCTACGAGCAGTACTTC